The rows below give T cell receptor beta chains drawn from one sample of a study of TIL therapy for anti-PD-1-resistant metastatic lung cancer. Clones were read by immunoSEQ multiplex PCR, and TCRdb kept only the in-frame ones, dropping some. The data hold more than 55,000 clones, with 80% to 90% observed a single time. The specimen was blood, collected at baseline. The receptors derive from a person between 25 and 80 years old with non-small cell lung cancer. CDR3s include the opening cysteine and the closing phenylalanine or tryptophan. The D gene is left open where the match is weak. Clone size, where shown, is once, few, many, or a class for clones that have expanded.

clone size | D gene | J gene | V gene | CDR3 length | CDR3 DNA | CDR3 protein
NA | TRBD1 | TRBJ1-4 | TRBV27 | 15 | TGTGCCAGCAGTCCCTACGGCAGGGGGGATGAAAAACTGTTTTTT | CASSPYGRGDEKLFF
NA | NA | TRBJ2-3 | TRBV29-1 | 13 | TGCAGCGCATCTAGCGTTAGCACAGATACGCAGTATTTT | CSASSVSTDTQYF
NA | TRBD2 | TRBJ2-1 | TRBV30 | 14 | TGTGCCTGGACGACTAGCGGATTCTACAATGAGCAGTTCTTC | CAWTTSGFYNEQFF
NA | NA | TRBJ2-7 | TRBV27 | 14 | TGTGCCAGCAAAGCGAGGCCAAGGGCCAACGAGCAGTACTTC | CASKARPRANEQYF
NA | TRBD2 | TRBJ2-5 | TRBV28 | 14 | TGTGCCAGCAGTCATAGCGGGAGTCAAGAGACCCAGTACTTC | CASSHSGSQETQYF
NA | NA | TRBJ1-1 | TRBV28 | 14 | TGTGCCAGCAAAACCGGACGGTTGAACACTGAAGCTTTCTTT | CASKTGRLNTEAFF
NA | NA | TRBJ2-2 | TRBV30 | 15 | TGTGCCTGGAGTAGGTTAGGCGGAAATACCGGGGAGCTGTTTTTT | CAWSRLGGNTGELFF
NA | NA | TRBJ2-2 | TRBV4-2 | 14 | TGTGCCAGCTCGGTGGCAGGAAAGACCGGGGAGCTGTTTTTT | CASSVAGKTGELFF
NA | NA | TRBJ1-1 | TRBV4-1 | 15 | TGCGCCAGCAGCCAAGATCTCAGGGGAAACACTGAAGCTTTCTTT | CASSQDLRGNTEAFF
NA | NA | TRBJ2-1 | TRBV11-2 | 14 | TGTGCCAGCAGCTTAGTTCCCCAGGGGGGTGAGCAGTTCTTC | CASSLVPQGGEQFF
NA | NA | TRBJ2-7 | TRBV19 | 17 | TGTGCCAGTAGTAATACCAAAGGGGGACTCTTCGCCTACCAGCAGTACTTC | CASSNTKGGLFAYQQYF
NA | TRBD2 | TRBJ2-1 | TRBV9 | 14 | TGTGCCAGCAGCGTAGCCCTAGCGGGAGCGGAGCAGTTCTTC | CASSVALAGAEQFF
NA | NA | TRBJ1-3 | TRBV28 | 19 | TGTGCCAGCAGTTTATGGTCCGGGGGCAGCTTAACTCGGAGAAACACCATATATTTT | CASSLWSGGSLTRRNTIYF
once | TRBD2 | TRBJ2-7 | TRBV7-2 | 13 | TGTGCCAGCAGCTTCGGGGGGTCTTACGAGCAGTACTTC | CASSFGGSYEQYF